The T cell receptor beta chain described here comes from a study of CD4 T cells in relation to SARS-CoV-2 and coronaviruses. Overall study results and limits: Around 60% of donors had memory CD4+ clonotypes crossrecognizing SARS-CoV-2 and common cold coronavirus spike. No donor gave both pre-pandemic and post-infection samples.

Before the COVID-19 pandemic, during about 2010-2018, CD4+ T cells were taken from unexposed donors. Cryopreserved PBMCs were CD4-enriched, then split into naive and memory cells. Uncultured naive and memory CD4+ T cells supplied DNA for deep TCR-beta sequencing. Sequencing used immunoSEQ multiplex PCR; TCRdb keeps in-frame clones, though not all of them. The data show roughly 57,000 clones, with 86% seen just once and approximately 1.5% held by the top ten. This clone was counted once. What it binds is not known. Germline-derived CDR1 and CDR2 are MGHRA and YSYEKL. There are 16 residues in the CDR3. V lost 0 bases and J 2 bases, leaving 13 bases between the germline ends.

The gene calls are TRBV4-1 and TRBJ2-5, with D possibly TRBD2 on 6 matching bases. The sequence came from a human donor in good health. The specimen was memory CD4+ T cells from PBMCs. CDR3 in amino acids: CASSQDWSGRQETQYF. In DNA form, the CDR3 reads TGCGCCAGCAGCCAAGATTGGTCAGGGAGGCAAGAGACCCAGTACTTC.